A single sample gave rise to the 9 T cell receptor beta chains below, sequenced in a study of blood T cell repertoires in COVID-19. Sequencing used immunoSEQ multiplex PCR; TCRdb keeps in-frame clones, though not all of them. The table shows a few hundred thousand clones, with around 86% occurring only once. Sequencing used peripheral blood. The receptors derive from a man aged 50 to 60 with acute or convalescent COVID-19.

This clone was observed a few times. V and J are TRBV24-1 and TRBJ2-5, with D unclear. V lost 9 bases and J 0 bases, leaving 10 bases between the germline ends. The CDR3 contains 13 residues. Per the germline V gene, CDR1 is KGHDR and CDR2 is SFDVKD. The CDR3 nucleotides read TGTGCCACCCGTCGAGAGGACCAAGAGACCCAGTACTTC. It yields the protein CATRREDQETQYF.

The chain is built from TRBV29-1 and TRBJ1-2, with D unclear. Germline CDR1 and CDR2: SQVTM and ANQGSEA. Trimming shortened V by 0 bases and J by 10 bases, and 9 bases separated the two germline ends. This CDR3 is built from 11 residues. CDR3 loop: CSVEDQAFYTF. The CDR3 coding sequence is TGCAGCGTTGAAGATCAGGCTTTCTACACCTTC.

This chain links TRBV7-9 with TRBJ2-5, with TRBD2 matching over 13 bases. Germline V gene data show CDR1 as SEHNR and CDR2 as FQNEAQ (reference sequence). Losses at the gene ends were 5 bases for V and 4 bases for J; bases not matched to a gene: 10. The CDR3 has 17 residues. The CDR3 reads CASSQGLAGPSLETQYF. The CDR3 nucleotides read TGTGCCAGCAGCCAGGGACTAGCGGGGCCCTCGTTAGAGACCCAGTACTTC.

This clone was seen just once. The chain is built from TRBV5-1 and TRBJ2-7, with TRBD1 matching 8 bases. The germline CDR1 and CDR2 sequences are SGHRS and YFSETQ. The CDR3 covers 13 residues. The V and J ends lost 7 bases and 5 bases, in that order; junction bases with no gene match: 8. This CDR3 is CASDGDRGNEQYF. The CDR3 coding sequence is TGCGCCAGCGACGGAGACAGGGGAAACGAGCAGTACTTC.

The chain recombines TRBV30 with TRBJ1-5; 8 nucleotides align to TRBD1. The V gene end was trimmed by 5 bases and the J gene end by 2 bases; junction bases not matched to a gene: 2. The CDR3 runs 13 residues. The germline CDR1 and CDR2 sequences are GTSNPN and SVGIG (reference sequence). The CDR3: CAWDRGGNQPQHF. The CDR3 region has the DNA TGTGCCTGGGACAGGGGAGGCAATCAGCCCCAGCATTTT.

The chain couples TRBV7-9 to TRBJ1-1, with D maybe TRBD1 (5 bases). V was trimmed by 5 bases and J by 1 base, leaving 17 bases between them. CDR3 size: 16 residues. The germline V gene encodes CDR1 SEHNR and CDR2 FQNEAQ (reference sequence). Here the CDR3 DNA reads TGTGCCAGCAGCCCCGACAGCCGGGCAACGAACACTGAAGCTTTCTTT. This gives the protein CASSPDSRATNTEAFF.

The J gene is TRBJ1-2, the V gene TRBV18; 8 bases fit TRBD1. V shed 0 bases and J 3 bases; nucleotides not matched to a gene: 3. CDR3 length equals 15 residues. Per germline, CDR1 KGHSH and CDR2 LQKENI. CDR3 loop: CASSPPTGVDYGYTF. The CDR3 DNA reads as TGTGCCAGCTCACCACCGACAGGGGTGGACTATGGCTACACCTTC.

V is TRBV5-5 and J is TRBJ1-2; D not certain. V shed 0 bases and J shed 2 bases, with 8 bases lying between them. The germline gives CDR1 SGHKS, CDR2 YYEKEE (reference sequence). The CDR3 covers 14 residues. CDR3 nucleotide sequence: TGTGCCAGCAGCTTGGGGGGAGAGAACTATGGCTACACCTTC. Its protein is CASSLGGENYGYTF.

V gene TRBV4-1 combines with J gene TRBJ2-3; 9 nucleotides align to TRBD1. The CDR3 runs 14 residues. Germline CDR1 is MGHRA and CDR2 is YSYEKL. Unmatched junction bases numbered 5, after V lost 8 bases and J lost 2 bases. CDR3 DNA: TGCGCCAGCCGGGACAGGGATATCACAGATACGCAGTATTTT. It yields the protein CASRDRDITDTQYF.